What follows is one T cell receptor beta chain and its context. What it recognizes is unknown. The CDR3 runs 15 residues. Germline V gene lookup returns CDR1 SGHRS and CDR2 YFSETQ. J lost 3 bases, V lost 1 base, and 6 bases had no gene match. The source of the sample is a study of cytomegalovirus exposure and HLA in healthy donors. Unrecorded immune exposure was likely among donors, who were nominally healthy when sampled. Findings and caveats of the study: Confirmation was obtained in vitro that a few CMV-associated chains are specific for CMV antigens. Across HLA loci, a later analysis found differing TCR association rates, with DRB1 most and HLA-C fewest.

Primers: 60 Vbeta forward and 13 Jbeta reverse. Assay used: immunoSEQ multiplex PCR; TCRdb lists only in-frame clones, some missing. Of 150,000 to 200,000 clones in the sample, roughly 85% are singletons; the top ten hold about 9.3%. The sequenced sample consisted of PBMCs. The origin of this receptor is a man between 18 and 35 years old in good health and CMV-seropositive. The V and J genes are TRBV5-1 and TRBJ2-5; 7 bases line up with TRBD2. DNA of the CDR3: TGCGCCAGCAGCTTGCAGCCGAGCGGGGAAGAGACCCAGTACTTC. Encoded protein: CASSLQPSGEETQYF.